The sequence of this T cell receptor (beta chain) was determined in a study of STAT5B mutations in CD4+ large granular lymphocyte leukemia. Study-level findings and limits: Patient CD4-sorted repertoires stayed more clonal than healthy ones after leukemic-clone removal.

Germline assignment: CDR1 KGHSH and CDR2 LQKENI. V lost 1 base and J lost 4, with 13 bases in between. The CDR3 sequence is 15 residues long. Concerning this clone itself: Its antigen is not known.

Repertoires were generated with immunoSEQ multiplex PCR, while TCRdb's copy carries only in-frame clones and drops some. This repertoire shows approximately 52,000 clones, about 70% found once; its top ten account for approximately 1.4%. V gene TRBV18 combines with J gene TRBJ2-5; D is possibly TRBD2 (5 bases). This clonotype originated in a human donor in good health. The sample comprised CD4+ T cells from blood buffy coats. The CDR3 is CASSPRTTLAETQYF. The CDR3 bases are TGTGCCAGCTCACCACGCACCACCCTAGCAGAGACCCAGTACTTC.